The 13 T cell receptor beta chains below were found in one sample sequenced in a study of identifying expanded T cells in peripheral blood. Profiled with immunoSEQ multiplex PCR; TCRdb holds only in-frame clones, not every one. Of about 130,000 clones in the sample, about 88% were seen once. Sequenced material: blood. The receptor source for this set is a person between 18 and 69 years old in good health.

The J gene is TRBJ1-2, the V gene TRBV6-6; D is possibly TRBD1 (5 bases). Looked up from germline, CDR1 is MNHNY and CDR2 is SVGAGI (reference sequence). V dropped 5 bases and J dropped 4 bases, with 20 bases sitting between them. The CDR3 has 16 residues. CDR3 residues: CASSGPDGGGTYGYTF. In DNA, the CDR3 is TGTGCCAGCAGTGGCCCTGACGGGGGTGGTACCTATGGCTACACCTTC.

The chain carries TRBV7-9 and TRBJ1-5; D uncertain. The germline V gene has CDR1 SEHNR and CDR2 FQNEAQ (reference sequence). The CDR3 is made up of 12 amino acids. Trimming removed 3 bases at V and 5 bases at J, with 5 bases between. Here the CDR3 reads CASSFGDQPQHF. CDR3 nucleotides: TGTGCCAGCAGCTTCGGGGATCAGCCCCAGCATTTT.

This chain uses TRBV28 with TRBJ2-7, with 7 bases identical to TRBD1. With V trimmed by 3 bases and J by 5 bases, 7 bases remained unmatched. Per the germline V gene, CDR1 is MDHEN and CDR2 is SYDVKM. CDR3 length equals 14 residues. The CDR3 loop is CASSLGDRVHEQYF. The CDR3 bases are TGTGCCAGCAGTTTGGGAGACAGGGTCCACGAGCAGTACTTC.

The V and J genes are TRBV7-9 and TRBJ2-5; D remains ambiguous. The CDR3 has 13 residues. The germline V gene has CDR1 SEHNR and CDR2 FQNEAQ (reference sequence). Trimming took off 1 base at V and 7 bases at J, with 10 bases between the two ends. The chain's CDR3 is CASSLDLEMTQYF. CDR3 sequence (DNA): TGTGCCAGCAGCTTAGACCTTGAGATGACCCAGTACTTC.

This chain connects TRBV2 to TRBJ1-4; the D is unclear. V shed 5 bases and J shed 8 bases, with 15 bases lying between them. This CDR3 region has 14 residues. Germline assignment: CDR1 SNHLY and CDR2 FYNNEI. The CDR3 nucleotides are TGTGCCAGCAGTCCCGTCCAGGTGCGGGAAAAACTGTTTTTT. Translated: CASSPVQVREKLFF.

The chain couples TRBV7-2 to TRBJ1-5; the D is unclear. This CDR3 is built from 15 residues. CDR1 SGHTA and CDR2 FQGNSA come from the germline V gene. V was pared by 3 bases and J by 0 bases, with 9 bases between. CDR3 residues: CASSLFGISNQPQHF. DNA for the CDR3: TGTGCCAGCAGCTTGTTCGGGATTAGCAATCAGCCCCAGCATTTT. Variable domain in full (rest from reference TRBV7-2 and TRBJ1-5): GAGVSQSPSNKVTEKGKDVELRCDPISGHTALYWYRQSLGQGLEFLIYFQGNSAPDKSGLPSDRFSAERTGGSVSTLTIQRTQQEDSAVYLCASSLFGISNQPQHFGDGTRLSIL.

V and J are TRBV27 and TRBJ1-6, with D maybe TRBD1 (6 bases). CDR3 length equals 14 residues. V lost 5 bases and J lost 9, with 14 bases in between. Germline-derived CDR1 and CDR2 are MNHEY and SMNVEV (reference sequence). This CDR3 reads CASSPQGKVSPLHF. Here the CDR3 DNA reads TGTGCCAGCAGTCCACAGGGAAAGGTTTCACCCCTCCACTTT.

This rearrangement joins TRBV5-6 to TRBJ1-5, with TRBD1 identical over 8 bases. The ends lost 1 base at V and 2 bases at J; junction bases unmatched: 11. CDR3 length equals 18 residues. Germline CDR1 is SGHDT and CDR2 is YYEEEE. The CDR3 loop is CASSLWGQGAIGNQPQHF. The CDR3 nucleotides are TGTGCCAGCAGCTTGTGGGGCCAGGGGGCTATTGGCAATCAGCCCCAGCATTTT.

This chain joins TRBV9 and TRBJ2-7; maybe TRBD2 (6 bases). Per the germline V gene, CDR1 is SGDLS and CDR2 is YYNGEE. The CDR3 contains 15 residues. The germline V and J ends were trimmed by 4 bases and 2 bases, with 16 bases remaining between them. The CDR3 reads CASSLGGAEPYEQYF. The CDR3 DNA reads TGTGCCAGCAGCCTGGGGGGAGCGGAGCCCTACGAGCAGTACTTC.

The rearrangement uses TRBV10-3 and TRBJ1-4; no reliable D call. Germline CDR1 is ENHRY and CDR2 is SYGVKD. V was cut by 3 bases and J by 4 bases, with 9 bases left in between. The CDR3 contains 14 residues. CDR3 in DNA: TGTGCCATCAGTGATACCGATGTTAATGAAAAACTGTTTTTT. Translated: CAISDTDVNEKLFF.

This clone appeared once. The CDR3 spells CAISAAASGSGDTQYF. The CDR3 DNA sequence: TGTGCCATCAGTGCCGCAGCTAGCGGATCGGGAGATACGCAGTATTTT. The chain couples TRBV10-3 to TRBJ2-3, with 7 positions matching TRBD2. The J segment lost 5 bases and the V segment lost 4 bases, leaving 12 bases of the junction unmatched. Per germline, CDR1 ENHRY and CDR2 SYGVKD. This CDR3 is 16 amino acids long.

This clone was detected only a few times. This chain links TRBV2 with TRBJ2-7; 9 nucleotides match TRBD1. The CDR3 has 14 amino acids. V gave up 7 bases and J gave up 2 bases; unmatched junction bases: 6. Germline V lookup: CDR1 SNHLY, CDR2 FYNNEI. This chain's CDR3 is CASTPGQGAYEQYF. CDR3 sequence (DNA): TGTGCCAGCACCCCGGGACAGGGAGCCTACGAGCAGTACTTC.

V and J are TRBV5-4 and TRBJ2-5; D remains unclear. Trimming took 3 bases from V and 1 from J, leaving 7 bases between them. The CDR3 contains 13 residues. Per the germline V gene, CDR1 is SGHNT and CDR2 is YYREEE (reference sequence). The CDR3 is CASSSPSQETQYF. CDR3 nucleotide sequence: TGTGCCAGCAGCTCGCCCAGCCAAGAGACCCAGTACTTC.